The clone carrying this T cell receptor (beta chain) was counted a few times. What it recognizes is unknown. The data originate from a study of T cell responses to AZD1222 COVID-19 vaccine. The study, taken as a whole, reports: Regions left unmutated in variants are reportedly the target of nearly half of spike-specific TCRs.

V lost 2 bases and J lost 6; bases outside the gene matches: 3. Germline lookup yields CDR1 GTSNPN and CDR2 SVGIG (reference sequence). There are 12 residues in the CDR3. Profiling relied on immunoSEQ multiplex PCR, and the TCRdb table lists in-frame clones only, not all of them. The sample includes some 74,000 clones, around 90% of them seen just once. The sequenced sample was peripheral blood, obtained 28 days after the second AZD1222 dose. This TCR derives from an adult who received the AZD1222 COVID-19 vaccine. J is TRBJ1-1 and V is TRBV30, with 7 bases fitting TRBD1. The DNA of the CDR3 is TGTGCCTGGAGTCGCGGGACAGCTGAAGCTTTCTTT. Its protein is CAWSRGTAEAFF.